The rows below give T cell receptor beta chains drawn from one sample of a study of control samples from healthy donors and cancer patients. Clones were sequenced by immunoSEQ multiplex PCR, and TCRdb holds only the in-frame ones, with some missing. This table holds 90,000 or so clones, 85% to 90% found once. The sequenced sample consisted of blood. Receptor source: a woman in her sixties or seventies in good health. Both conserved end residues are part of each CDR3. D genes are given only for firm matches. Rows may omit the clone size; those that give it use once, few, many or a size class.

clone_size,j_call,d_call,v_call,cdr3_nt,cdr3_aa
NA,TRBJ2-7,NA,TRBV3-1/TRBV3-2,TGTGCCAGCAGCAACCGCTACGAGCAGTACTTC,CASSNRYEQYF
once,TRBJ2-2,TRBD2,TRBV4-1,TGCGCCAGCAGCCAACTTCTAGCGGGGGGTACGAACACCGGGGAGCTGTTTTTT,CASSQLLAGGTNTGELFF
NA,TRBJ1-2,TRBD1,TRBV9,TGTGCCAGCAGCCCCCGGACAGGGGGATACTATGGCTACACCTTC,CASSPRTGGYYGYTF
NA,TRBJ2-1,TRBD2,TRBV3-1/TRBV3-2,TGTGCCAGCAGCCAAGTTTCGGGGGGGGTGTACAATGAGCAGTTCTTC,CASSQVSGGVYNEQFF
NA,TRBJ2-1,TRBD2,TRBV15,TGTGCCACCAGCAGAGCCGGGACTAGCTCCAATGAGCAGTTCTTC,CATSRAGTSSNEQFF
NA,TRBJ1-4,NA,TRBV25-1,TGTGCCAGCAGTGAGGCAGGGAAAGCTAATGAAAAACTGTTTTTT,CASSEAGKANEKLFF
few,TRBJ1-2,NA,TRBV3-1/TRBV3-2,TGTGCCAGCAGCGCCACTGCTAACTATGGCTACACCTTC,CASSATANYGYTF
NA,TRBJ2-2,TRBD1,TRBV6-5,TGTGCCAGCGTGGGGACAGGGAACACCGGGGAGCTGTTTTTT,CASVGTGNTGELFF
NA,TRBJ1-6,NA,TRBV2,TGTGCCAGCAGTGTCGAGGGCCGGGTAGGTTCACCCCTCCACTTT,CASSVEGRVGSPLHF
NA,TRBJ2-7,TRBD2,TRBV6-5,TGTGCCAGCAGTTCCTCCGGGGGGATCCTTTACGAGCAGTACTTC,CASSSSGGILYEQYF
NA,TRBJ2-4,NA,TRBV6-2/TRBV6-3,TGTGCCAGCAGTTACACCGGGAGTTTCAACATTCAGTACTTC,CASSYTGSFNIQYF
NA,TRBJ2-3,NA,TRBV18,TGTGCCAGCTCACTATGGGCTGGAGTGGGAGATACGCAGTATTTT,CASSLWAGVGDTQYF
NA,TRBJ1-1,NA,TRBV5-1,TGCGCCAGCAGCTCCCCAGGGGACGAAGCTTTCTTT,CASSSPGDEAFF
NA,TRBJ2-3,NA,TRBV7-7,TGTGCCAGTTGGGTAGATACGCATTATTTT,CASWVDTHYF
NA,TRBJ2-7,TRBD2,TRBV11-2,TGTGCCAGCAGCTTATACCAACCGGGACTAGCGGTACTCGAGCAGTACTTC,CASSLYQPGLAVLEQYF
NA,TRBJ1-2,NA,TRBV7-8,TGTGCCAGCAGCTCTCAGGGATGGGGCTACACCTTC,CASSSQGWGYTF
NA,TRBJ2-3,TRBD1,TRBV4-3,TGCGCCAGCAGCCAGGGGACAGGGGCAGATACGCAGTATTTT,CASSQGTGADTQYF
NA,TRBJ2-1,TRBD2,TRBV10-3,TGTGCCATCAGTGACTGGACTAGCGGAAAGAATGAGCAGTTCTTC,CAISDWTSGKNEQFF
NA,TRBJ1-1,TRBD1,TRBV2,TGTGCCAGCAGTTCCCAGCGACAGGGTAACACTGAAGCTTTCTTT,CASSSQRQGNTEAFF
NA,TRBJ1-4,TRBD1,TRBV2,TGTGCCAGCAGGAAACTAACAGGGGGCGTTGGTGAAAAACTGTTTTTT,CASRKLTGGVGEKLFF
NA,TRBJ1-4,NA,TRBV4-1,TGCGCCAGCAGCCAGCCACTGGGGACCGTAAATGAAAAACTGTTTTTT,CASSQPLGTVNEKLFF
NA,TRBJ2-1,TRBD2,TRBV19,TGTGCCAGTAGTATGGGTAGCGGGAGGGCTGGGAATGAGCAGTTCTTC,CASSMGSGRAGNEQFF
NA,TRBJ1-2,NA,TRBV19,TGTGCCAGTAGTATTACAGGGAACTATGGCTACACCTTC,CASSITGNYGYTF